These 20 T cell receptor beta chains came from one sample sequenced in a study of T cell repertoires in ileal Crohn's disease. The protocol was immunoSEQ multiplex PCR, while the TCRdb copy is restricted to in-frame clones and leaves out a portion. Of under 2,500 clones in the sample, roughly 90% were seen once. Sequencing was done on a sample of ileal tissue. The receptors were gathered from an adult with Crohn's disease.

The chain combines TRBV5-1 with TRBJ2-2, with D maybe TRBD1 (6 bases). Germline V CDR1 and CDR2: SGHRS, YFSETQ. The V end was cut by 1 base, the J end by 4 bases, with 8 bases between. CDR3 length: 14 amino acids. The CDR3 spells CASSLRTVTGELFF. CDR3 sequence (DNA): TGCGCCAGCAGCTTGAGGACAGTCACCGGGGAGCTGTTTTTT.

This chain links TRBV5-1 with TRBJ1-4, with 7 nucleotides matching TRBD1. The V and J ends lost 3 bases and 3 bases, in that order; junction bases with no gene match: 5. Germline CDR1 and CDR2: SGHRS and YFSETQ. The CDR3 runs to 15 residues. The DNA of the CDR3 is TGCGCCAGCAGCTCAACAGGGGCTGCTAATGAAAAACTGTTTTTT. It specifies CASSSTGAANEKLFF.

V and J are TRBV4-3 and TRBJ2-1, with 12 bases that match TRBD2. Losses at the gene ends were 6 bases for V and 10 bases for J; bases not matched to a gene: 7. In germline, CDR1 is LGHNA, CDR2 YSLEER. The CDR3 loop spans 14 amino acids. The CDR3 here is CASRTSGGAGEQFF. The CDR3 DNA sequence: TGCGCCAGCAGGACTAGCGGGGGTGCCGGGGAGCAGTTCTTC.

This chain connects TRBV30 to TRBJ2-5; TRBD1 agrees at 8 bases. Trimming took 4 bases from V and 4 from J; bases not matched to a gene: 5. Germline loops: CDR1 GTSNPN, CDR2 SVGIG (reference sequence). The CDR3 is 13 amino acids. CDR3 sequence: CAWTRTGRETQYF. CDR3 nucleotide sequence: TGTGCCTGGACCAGGACAGGGAGAGAGACCCAGTACTTC.

V and J are TRBV18 and TRBJ2-1, with D perhaps matching TRBD1 (6 bases). V lost 6 bases and J 4 bases, leaving 10 bases between the germline ends. The CDR3 totals 13 residues. Looked up from germline, CDR1 is KGHSH and CDR2 is LQKENI. The CDR3 here is CASSLQGYNEQFF. CDR3 sequence (DNA): TGTGCCAGCTCCCTTCAGGGGTACAATGAGCAGTTCTTC.

The chain is built from TRBV2 and TRBJ2-3, with TRBD1 matching 9 bases. The CDR3 covers 14 residues. The V and J ends lost 7 bases and 3 bases, in that order; junction bases with no gene match: 5. The V gene's germline CDR1 is SNHLY and CDR2 FYNNEI. The CDR3 sequence: CASKGDRATDTQYF. The CDR3 DNA reads TGTGCCAGCAAGGGGGACAGGGCAACAGATACGCAGTATTTT. The full variable domain, in which reference TRBV2 and TRBJ2-3 provide the parts outside the CDR3, is EPEVTQTPSHQVTQMGQEVILRCVPISNHLYFYWYRQILGQKVEFLVSFYNNEISEKSEIFDDQFSVERPDGSNFTLKIRSTKLEDSAMYFCASKGDRATDTQYFGPGTRLTVL.

The rearrangement uses TRBV10-2 and TRBJ2-7, with 7 positions matching TRBD2. Germline loops: CDR1 WSHSY, CDR2 SAAADI. V dropped 6 bases and J dropped 0; count of bases not matched to a gene: 11. The CDR3 length is 16 residues. This CDR3 reads CASRAGLAAISYEQYF. The DNA of the CDR3 is TGCGCCAGCAGGGCCGGGCTAGCGGCGATCTCCTACGAGCAGTACTTC.

The chain combines TRBV7-9 with TRBJ2-3; possible D gene TRBD2, 5 bases. Trimming pared 4 bases from V and 1 base from J, leaving 12 bases between. Germline CDR1 and CDR2: SEHNR and FQNEAQ (reference sequence). CDR3 length equals 15 residues. In DNA, the CDR3 is TGTGCCAGCAGCTACTGGGCCGGGGGCACAGATACGCAGTATTTT. It yields the protein CASSYWAGGTDTQYF.

This rearrangement joins TRBV5-6 to TRBJ2-5; D is possibly TRBD1 (5 bases). Trimming removed 3 bases from V and 0 bases from J, with 15 bases in between. The CDR3 is 16 residues long. From germline, CDR1 is SGHDT and CDR2 YYEEEE. CDR3 protein: CASSYKMTAYQETQYF. In DNA, the CDR3 is TGTGCCAGCAGCTATAAAATGACAGCCTACCAAGAGACCCAGTACTTC.

This rearrangement joins TRBV7-9 to TRBJ1-1; TRBD1 agrees at 10 bases. The CDR3 consists of 15 residues. The germline gives CDR1 SEHNR, CDR2 FQNEAQ (reference sequence). After removal of 3 bases from V and 0 bases from J, the junction contained 1 base not matched to a gene. In DNA, the CDR3 is TGTGCCAGCAGCTTCGGGACAGGGGTGAACACTGAAGCTTTCTTT. Translating it yields CASSFGTGVNTEAFF.

The chain employs TRBV15 and TRBJ1-1, with a weak D call TRBD1 (6 bases). The CDR3 covers 13 residues. Germline V gene sequence: CDR1 LNHNV, CDR2 YYDKDF (reference sequence). Between the trimmed V and J ends, which lost 8 bases and 2 bases, there was a span of 12 bases. CDR3 sequence (DNA): TGTGCCACCCAACGACAGGCAAACACTGAAGCTTTCTTT. Protein: CATQRQANTEAFF.

In this sample, this clone turned up once. The rearrangement joins TRBV2 to TRBJ1-5, with TRBD1 matching 8 bases. Germline CDR1 reads SNHLY; CDR2 reads FYNNEI. With V trimmed by 8 bases and J by 4 bases, 7 bases remained unmatched. The CDR3 is 14 amino acids. The CDR3 here is CASSGTGLNQPQHF. CDR3 DNA: TGTGCCAGCTCTGGGACAGGCTTAAATCAGCCCCAGCATTTT.

The gene calls are TRBV30 and TRBJ2-1; D is unclear. Germline CDR1 and CDR2: GTSNPN and SVGIG (reference sequence). Trimming stripped 3 bases from V and 13 bases from J, with 10 bases between. The CDR3 consists of 10 residues. This CDR3 is CAWSRVGQFF. CDR3 bases: TGTGCCTGGAGCCGGGTAGGCCAGTTCTTC.

The rearrangement links TRBV30 to TRBJ1-2, with TRBD1 matching 7 bases. CDR1 and CDR2 from the germline V gene are GTSNPN and SVGIG (reference sequence). The trim removed 4 bases at V and 4 bases at J, leaving 9 bases unmatched. The CDR3 is made up of 14 amino acids. The CDR3 DNA is TGTGCCTGGAAGTGGTCAGGGGGAGTCTATGGCTACACCTTC. Protein: CAWKWSGGVYGYTF.

On this clone itself: Relative to the germline gene, one junction end is altered; a read error may explain this. The V and J genes are TRBV14 and TRBJ1-1; D may be TRBD1 (5 bases). There are 12 residues in the CDR3. Germline CDR1 SGHDN, CDR2 FVKESK. The DNA of the CDR3 is TGTGCCAGCAGCCAAACAGTGGGACTCCCCATCTTT. This gives the protein CASSQTVGLPIF. The whole variable domain, remainder taken from reference TRBV14 and TRBJ1-1, is EAGVTQFPSHSVIEKGQTVTLRCDPISGHDNLYWYRRVMGKEIKFLLHFVKESKQDESGMPNNRFLAERTGGTYSTLKVQPAELEDSGVYFCASSQTVGLPIFGQGTRLTVV.

This clone is large by share. The genes are TRBV11-2 and TRBJ1-2, with a possible D match to TRBD1 (6 bases). CDR3 length equals 14 residues. Germline CDR1 SGHAT, CDR2 FQNNGV. The V and J ends lost 5 bases and 8 bases respectively, with 18 bases between them. The CDR3 DNA is TGTGCCAGCAGCCTCTCAGCAGGGGATGCGGGCTACACCTTC. Its protein product is CASSLSAGDAGYTF. The full variable domain, with the rest looked up from reference TRBV11-2 and TRBJ1-2, is EAGVAQSPRYKIIEKRQSVAFWCNPISGHATLYWYQQILGQGPKLLIQFQNNGVVDDSQLPKDRFSAERLKGVDSTLKIQPAKLEDSAVYLCASSLSAGDAGYTFGSGTRLTVV.

CDR3 nucleotide sequence: TGTGCCAGCAGCCCCCTCGGGACAGGGGGAAACACTGAAGCTTTCTTT. This sequence encodes CASSPLGTGGNTEAFF. The genes are TRBV5-4 and TRBJ1-1, with 11 nucleotides matching TRBD1. J gave up 2 bases and V 4 bases, and 7 bases lay outside the gene matches. This CDR3 contains 16 residues. Germline assignment: CDR1 SGHNT and CDR2 YYREEE (reference sequence).

The chain is built from TRBV18 and TRBJ2-5, with 8 nucleotides matching TRBD1. The germline V gene encodes CDR1 KGHSH and CDR2 LQKENI. The CDR3 contains 15 residues. V shed 6 bases, J shed 4 bases, and the junction held 10 bases outside the gene matches. Written as DNA, the CDR3 is TGTGCCAGCTCGACGACGACAGGGGTTGGAGAGACCCAGTACTTC. Encoded protein: CASSTTTGVGETQYF.

In its sample, this clone was seen once. CDR3 sequence: CASSSMTLNEQFF. For the CDR3, the DNA is TGTGCCAGCTCTAGTATGACTCTTAATGAGCAGTTCTTC. The chain links TRBV9 to TRBJ2-1; D gene unclear. The CDR3 has 13 amino acids. V was cut by 7 bases and J by 7 bases, with 15 bases left in between. CDR1 is SGDLS and CDR2 is YYNGEE in the germline V gene.

The chain recombines TRBV19 with TRBJ2-5; 8 nucleotides agree with TRBD2. Per the germline V gene, CDR1 is LNHDA and CDR2 is SQIVND (reference sequence). V was pared by 4 bases and J by 2 bases, with 3 bases of the junction left unmatched. The CDR3 is made up of 14 amino acids. Here the CDR3 reads CASSKTSAQETQYF. CDR3 nucleotide sequence: TGTGCCAGTAGTAAGACTAGCGCGCAAGAGACCCAGTACTTC.